The sequence of this T cell receptor (beta chain) was determined in a study of regulatory T cells in long-lasting Graves disease. This clonotype was seen ten or more times. Construction of TCR beta libraries relied on iRepertoire HTBI primers and on Arm-PCR targeting CDR3 regions. As handled by the study authors: Identification of gene segments yielded approximately 62 TRBV and 14 TRBJ across samples. Via MiXCR, TCRdb re-called the multiplex PCR reads, giving one row per CDR3 protein. These V and J calls rely on TCRdb rather than the paper's analysis. The table shows over 350,000 distinct CDR3 sequences, with 15% occurring only once. This sample's time point: newly diagnosed GD, antithyroid drugs for less than 3 months. Extracted RNA from PBMCs served as the source of the TCR library. EDTA tubes were used for drawing around 9 milliliters of peripheral blood. This same sample was also part of a study on T cells in Graves' hyperthyroidism and ophthalmopathy.

This clonotype was obtained from a woman aged 40 to 50 with Graves disease. The specimen comprised peripheral blood mononuclear cells (PBMCs), sampled at new diagnosis, from a patient treated with antithyroid drugs.

The CDR3 DNA reads TGTGCCATCAGTGAAAGAGGAAACAATGAGCAGTTCTTC. Translation: CAISERGNNEQFF. This chain joins TRBV10-3 and TRBJ2-1; D is unresolved. Trimming shortened V by 3 bases and J by 5 bases, and 8 bases separated the two germline ends. The CDR3 extends over 13 amino acids. The germline CDR1 and CDR2 sequences are ENHRY and SYGVKD.